This is a list of T cell receptor beta chains from one sample in a study of T-cell memory formation after mild COVID-19. TCRdb itself ran the 5' RACE reads through MiXCR, one entry per CDR3 protein. The sample contains about 540,000 distinct CDR3 sequences, 20% of which appear only once. The specimen was PBMCs or a T cell subset sorted from them (not recorded which). These receptors originate from an adult woman who had mild COVID-19 (a few samples of this study predate the infection). Cell type and time point are not known. CDR3s include the opening cysteine and the closing phenylalanine or tryptophan. The D gene is left open where the match is weak. Size is stated for part of the rows, as once, few or many counts, or as a class when the clone is expanded.

clone_size d_call j_call v_call cdr3_aa cdr3_nt
few TRBD2 TRBJ2-7 TRBV6-5 CASSPRGAEGVEQYF TGTGCCAGCAGTCCGCGGGGGGCGGAGGGCGTCGAGCAGTACTTC
NA NA TRBJ2-7 TRBV18 CASSAYGDEQYF TGTGCCAGCTCAGCGTACGGGGACGAGCAGTACTTC
NA TRBD2 TRBJ2-3 TRBV9 CASSVEAGGVTDTQYF TGTGCCAGCAGCGTAGAAGCGGGGGGGGTCACAGATACGCAGTATTTT
few TRBD2 TRBJ2-1 TRBV9 CASSGTSGRADEQFF TGTGCCAGCAGCGGCACTAGCGGGAGGGCCGATGAGCAGTTCTTC
NA NA TRBJ2-3 TRBV5-4 CASSTEGSQYF TGTGCCAGCAGCACGGAGGGATCGCAGTATTTT
NA NA TRBJ1-4 TRBV18 CASSPQEGLHEKLFF TGTGCCAGCTCACCGCAGGAGGGACTTCATGAAAAACTGTTTTTT
NA TRBD1 TRBJ1-5 TRBV7-6 CASSSGTGVGQPQHF TGTGCCAGCAGTTCCGGGACAGGGGTCGGTCAGCCCCAGCATTTT
many NA TRBJ1-2 TRBV12-3/TRBV12-4 CASSPSYGYTF TGTGCCAGCAGCCCATCCTATGGCTACACCTTC
NA NA TRBJ2-5 TRBV24-1 CATSDPGPQETQYF TGTGCCACCAGTGACCCGGGGCCTCAAGAGACCCAGTACTTC
NA NA TRBJ2-3 TRBV15 CATSRDPRLGRVRGDTQYF TGTGCCACCAGCAGGGATCCTCGACTAGGAAGGGTCCGTGGAGATACGCAGTATTTT
many TRBD2 TRBJ2-2 TRBV7-3 CASSSAGGGAGELFF TGTGCCAGCAGCTCCGCGGGAGGTGGGGCCGGGGAGCTGTTTTTT
NA NA TRBJ2-3 TRBV4-2 CASSQGKGGAGTDTQYF TGTGCCAGCAGCCAGGGGAAGGGGGGCGCGGGCACAGATACGCAGTATTTT
few NA TRBJ2-3 TRBV9 CASTPSGLVGDTQYF TGTGCCAGCACCCCCTCGGGGCTAGTGGGAGATACGCAGTATTTT
few NA TRBJ1-5 TRBV20-1 CSALSGGHSNQPQHF TGCAGTGCCCTAAGCGGGGGACATAGCAATCAGCCCCAGCATTTT
NA NA TRBJ2-5 TRBV20-1 CSATRHTQETQYF TGCAGTGCTACCCGACATACCCAAGAGACCCAGTACTTC
NA NA TRBJ1-2 TRBV30 CAWSAQGLYGYTF TGTGCCTGGAGTGCCCAGGGTCTCTATGGCTACACCTTC
NA NA TRBJ2-3 TRBV7-2 CASSLVGHPGDTQYF TGTGCCAGCAGCTTAGTAGGCCACCCTGGAGATACGCAGTATTTT
many TRBD1 TRBJ2-5 TRBV7-9 CASSTRGPETQYF TGTGCCAGCAGCACCAGGGGGCCAGAGACCCAGTACTTC
NA TRBD1 TRBJ2-7 TRBV25-1 CASSDPGTGETYEQYF TGTGCCAGCAGTGATCCCGGGACAGGGGAGACCTACGAGCAGTACTTC
NA NA TRBJ1-2 TRBV10-3 CAIADSNYGYTF TGTGCCATCGCGGACAGTAACTATGGCTACACCTTC
few TRBD2 TRBJ2-1 TRBV13 CASSLGLAGVGNNEQFF TGTGCCAGCAGCTTAGGCCTAGCGGGAGTAGGGAACAATGAGCAGTTCTTC
few TRBD1 TRBJ2-1 TRBV5-1 CASSHGTVDNEQFF TGCGCCAGCAGCCATGGGACAGTCGACAATGAGCAGTTCTTC
few NA TRBJ1-3 TRBV29-1 CSVEPGASGNTIYF TGCAGCGTTGAACCAGGGGCTTCGGGGAACACCATATATTTT
few NA TRBJ2-7 TRBV7-2 CASSSISYEQYF TGTGCCAGCAGCTCGATCTCCTACGAGCAGTACTTC
NA NA TRBJ2-1 TRBV4-1 CASSQDLGARYYNEQFF TGCGCCAGCAGCCAAGATCTGGGGGCCAGATATTACAATGAGCAGTTCTTC
few NA TRBJ1-1 TRBV12-3/TRBV12-4 CASSFRLMNTEAFF TGTGCCAGCAGTTTTCGTCTGATGAACACTGAAGCTTTCTTT
few TRBD1 TRBJ2-2 TRBV7-8 CASSVTGPNTGELFF TGTGCCAGCAGCGTGACAGGGCCGAACACCGGGGAGCTGTTTTTT
NA NA TRBJ2-3 TRBV9 CASSVDDDTDTQYF TGTGCCAGCAGCGTAGATGATGACACAGATACGCAGTATTTT
few NA TRBJ1-1 TRBV20-1 CSARDSGSDTEAFF TGCAGTGCTAGAGATTCAGGGTCGGACACTGAAGCTTTCTTT
NA NA TRBJ2-1 TRBV12-3/TRBV12-4 CASSPFGGQQFF TGTGCCAGCAGTCCCTTCGGGGGTCAGCAGTTCTTC